These 9 T cell receptor beta chains were all obtained from the same sample, sequenced in a study of blood T cell repertoires in COVID-19. The assay was immunoSEQ multiplex PCR, and TCRdb's table has in-frame clones only and misses some. The sample has roughly 280,000 clones, about 88% seen once. Input material: PBMCs or T cells enriched from blood (not recorded which). The receptors were sampled from a woman aged 45-60 years who had recovered from COVID-19.

This clone appeared a single time. This chain connects TRBV5-1 to TRBJ1-3, with TRBD1 matching 7 bases. Per the germline V gene, CDR1 is SGHRS and CDR2 is YFSETQ. The V segment lost 7 bases and the J segment 4 bases; nucleotides outside the gene matches: 8. The CDR3 spans 14 residues. The CDR3 DNA sequence: TGCGCCAGCCGCGACCAGGGGGGCGGAAACACCATATATTTT. Translated, it gives CASRDQGGGNTIYF.

The chain joins TRBV24-1 to TRBJ2-1, with a possible D match to TRBD2 (5 bases). There are 12 residues in the CDR3. V was pared by 4 bases and J by 15 bases, with 15 bases between. Germline CDR1 reads KGHDR; CDR2 reads SFDVKD. The CDR3 here is CATSEGSRGRFF. Here the CDR3 DNA reads TGTGCCACCAGTGAAGGGTCCCGGGGTAGGTTCTTC.

The gene calls are TRBV24-1 and TRBJ2-1; no firm D call. The CDR3 has 13 amino acids. CDR1 and CDR2 from the germline V gene are KGHDR and SFDVKD. Trimming took off 2 bases at V and 9 bases at J, with 10 bases between the two ends. CDR3 DNA sequence: TGTGCCACCAGTGATTCTAGTTATATTGAGCAGTTCTTC. This codes for CATSDSSYIEQFF.

V gene TRBV28 combines with J gene TRBJ2-7; 9 nucleotides align to TRBD2. This CDR3 contains 15 residues. In germline, CDR1 is MDHEN, CDR2 SYDVKM. Unmatched junction bases numbered 7, after V lost 5 bases and J lost 2 bases. The chain's CDR3 is CASSQSGGRAYEQYF. The CDR3 nucleotides are TGTGCCAGCAGTCAATCTGGCGGGAGGGCCTACGAGCAGTACTTC. Full variable domain (missing parts from reference TRBV28 and TRBJ2-7): DVKVTQSSRYLVKRTGEKVFLECVQDMDHENMFWYRQDPGLGLRLIYFSYDVKMKEKGDIPEGYSVSREKKERFSLILESASTNQTSMYLCASSQSGGRAYEQYFGPGTRLTVT.

The table lists this clone with a few counts. The chain recombines TRBV7-8 with TRBJ2-1; no reliable D call. CDR1 is SGHVS and CDR2 is FQNEAQ in the germline V gene. This CDR3 spans 12 amino acids. Trimming left V 1 base short and J 6 bases short, with 4 bases between. CDR3 DNA sequence: TGTGCCAGCAGCTTAGTCTTCAATGAGCAGTTCTTC. It translates to CASSLVFNEQFF.

The J gene is TRBJ1-5, the V gene TRBV28; tentatively, D is TRBD1 (5 bases). Deletions cut 3 bases from V and 5 bases from J, with 14 bases between. The CDR3 sequence is 15 residues long. In germline, CDR1 is MDHEN, CDR2 SYDVKM. In DNA, the CDR3 is TGTGCCAGCAGTTTGGCTGGCAGGGACTATCAGCCCCAGCATTTT. As protein: CASSLAGRDYQPQHF.

The CDR3 region is CASRRGGASEQYF. In nucleotides, the CDR3 is TGTGCCAGCAGGCGGGGGGGGGCCAGCGAGCAGTACTTC. The genes are TRBV28 and TRBJ2-7; the match to TRBD2 covers 9 bases. Germline CDR1 MDHEN, CDR2 SYDVKM. CDR3 size: 13 residues. V lost 6 bases and J lost 6; bases outside the gene matches: 6.

The V and J genes are TRBV28 and TRBJ1-2, with a weak D call TRBD1 (5 bases). Trimming left V 6 bases short and J 4 bases short, with 15 bases between. Germline lookup yields CDR1 MDHEN and CDR2 SYDVKM. The CDR3 sequence is 14 residues long. In DNA, the CDR3 is TGTGCCAGCAGCCGCCGCGGGGCAGCCTATGGCTACACCTTC. Translating it yields CASSRRGAAYGYTF.

This clone was seen just once. In DNA form, the CDR3 reads TGTGCCAGCAGCTCAAAGGGACAGGGGAACACTGAAGCTTTCTTT. Its protein is CASSSKGQGNTEAFF. This sequence joins TRBV7-2 and TRBJ1-1, with 9 bases that match TRBD1. The V and J ends lost 4 bases and 1 base, in that order; junction bases with no gene match: 4. Germline CDR1 SGHTA, CDR2 FQGNSA. The CDR3 is 15 amino acids.